These 24 T cell receptor beta chains came from one sample sequenced in a study of human T cells and chemical hapten exposure. The time point: patch test 1, 2 weeks after DPC sensitization. The treatment was: therapeutic diphenylcyclopropenone sensitization with weekly scalp DPC. Each CDR3 protein is one row after TCRdb ran MiXCR on the RACE reads. The sample includes approximately 100,000 distinct CDR3 sequences, about 11% of them seen just once. Sequenced material: whole blood, taken in connection with sensitization to the hapten diphenylcyclopropenone (DPC). All receptors derive from a woman between 40 and 55 years old with alopecia areata. Some clones in this sample may be carry-over from other donors' samples.

The chain carries TRBV7-6 and TRBJ2-2; D ambiguous. Trimming removed 0 bases from V and 1 base from J, with 9 bases in between. This CDR3 spans 16 amino acids. Germline values: CDR1 SGHVS, CDR2 FNYEAQ. CDR3 nucleotide sequence: TGTGCCAGCAGCTTAGCGCCCGGTCTGAACACCGGGGAGCTGTTTTTT. This gives the protein CASSLAPGLNTGELFF.

This clonotype was observed a handful of times. V gene TRBV7-2 combines with J gene TRBJ1-1, with D maybe TRBD1 (5 bases). The length of the CDR3 is 15 residues. CDR1 is SGHTA, CDR2 FQGNSA, per germline. Trimming removed 5 bases from V and 0 bases from J, with 13 bases in between. CDR3 protein: CASSLRTGMNTEAFF. CDR3 bases: TGTGCCAGCAGCCTACGAACAGGTATGAACACTGAAGCTTTCTTT. The full variable domain, its missing parts supplied by reference TRBV7-2 and TRBJ1-1, is GAGVSQSPSNKVTEKGKDVELRCDPISGHTALYWYRQSLGQGLEFLIYFQGNSAPDKSGLPSDRFSAERTGGSVSTLTIQRTQQEDSAVYLCASSLRTGMNTEAFFGQGTRLTVV.

The table lists this clonotype with many counts. This chain connects TRBV5-1 to TRBJ2-3; a weak D match, TRBD2 (5 bases). CDR1 SGHRS and CDR2 YFSETQ come from the germline V gene. The ends were cut back, 0 bases at V and 4 bases at J, with 12 bases in the middle. The CDR3 length is 15 residues. In DNA, the CDR3 is TGCGCCAGCAGCTTGGATGGTCTAGCCTCAGATACGCAGTATTTT. It translates to CASSLDGLASDTQYF.

This clonotype came up a few times. The chain employs TRBV6-5 and TRBJ2-7; D may be TRBD1 (6 bases). Trimming removed 4 bases at V and 7 bases at J, with 11 bases between. CDR1 is MNHEY and CDR2 is SVGAGI in the germline V gene. The CDR3 is 12 residues long. CDR3 protein: CASSSGVFEQYF. Here the CDR3 DNA reads TGTGCCAGCAGTTCAGGGGTCTTTGAGCAGTACTTC.

By share, this clonotype counts as medium-sized. The genes are TRBV25-1 and TRBJ2-3; D possibly corresponds to TRBD2 (6 bases). Germline loops: CDR1 MGHDK, CDR2 SYGVNS. This CDR3 is built from 15 residues. The germline V and J ends were trimmed by 3 bases and 2 bases, with 12 bases remaining between them. CDR3 residues: CASSELTGDTDTQYF. DNA for the CDR3: TGTGCCAGCAGTGAGCTGACGGGGGACACAGATACGCAGTATTTT.

This clonotype was seen ten or more times. V usage is TRBV6-2 or TRBV6-3 and J usage is TRBJ2-7; 7 bases align to TRBD1. The CDR3 consists of 14 residues. J was trimmed by 1 base and V by 6 bases; bases with no gene match: 6. Looked up from germline, CDR1 is MNHEY and CDR2 is SVGEGT. The CDR3 nucleotides read TGTGCCAGCAGGCCGGGACAGAGGTCCTACGAGCAGTACTTC. Translated, it gives CASRPGQRSYEQYF.

The chain recombines TRBV5-6 with TRBJ1-5; D is uncertain. The CDR3 extends over 12 amino acids. Trimming took 1 base from V and 7 from J, leaving 6 bases between them. Germline CDR1 SGHDT, CDR2 YYEEEE. CDR3 sequence: CASSLKGQPQHF. The CDR3 nucleotides are TGTGCCAGCAGCTTGAAGGGCCAGCCCCAGCATTTT.

This clonotype turned up a few times. The rearrangement joins TRBV6-1 to TRBJ2-7; tentatively, D is TRBD2 (5 bases). The V end was cut by 4 bases, the J end by 6 bases, with 13 bases between. This CDR3 is 13 amino acids long. The germline V gene has CDR1 MNHNS and CDR2 SASEGT. This CDR3 reads CASSGGPEGEQYF. In nucleotides, the CDR3 is TGTGCCAGCAGTGGTGGTCCCGAGGGCGAGCAGTACTTC.

This clonotype was found many times. The genes are TRBV4-3 and TRBJ1-4, with 9 bases aligning to TRBD1. The CDR3 contains 16 residues. The J segment lost 2 bases and the V segment lost 4 bases, leaving 5 bases of the junction unmatched. The germline V gene encodes CDR1 LGHNA and CDR2 YSLEER. Written as DNA, the CDR3 is TGCGCCAGCAGCCTACAGGGGGCGACGACTAATGAAAAACTGTTTTTT. Amino acid sequence: CASSLQGATTNEKLFF.

This clonotype occurred a few times. The J gene is TRBJ2-6, the V gene TRBV20-1, with 8 nucleotides matching TRBD1. The CDR3 loop spans 17 amino acids. With V trimmed by 3 bases and J by 2 bases, 9 bases remained unmatched. Germline values: CDR1 DFQATT, CDR2 SNEGSKA (reference sequence). This chain's CDR3 is CSARKTGGNPGANVLTF. The CDR3 nucleotides read TGCAGTGCTAGGAAAACAGGGGGGAATCCTGGGGCCAACGTCCTGACTTTC.

This clonotype was recorded many times. J is TRBJ1-1 and V is TRBV7-6; the D is unclear. The CDR3 extends over 13 amino acids. Trimming removed 2 bases from V and 1 base from J, with 5 bases in between. Germline V lookup: CDR1 SGHVS, CDR2 FNYEAQ. Here the CDR3 reads CASSLNTNTEAFF. The CDR3 coding sequence is TGTGCCAGCAGCTTAAATACGAACACTGAAGCTTTCTTT.

The chain combines TRBV4-3 with TRBJ2-7; D is ambiguous. V shed 0 bases and J shed 7 bases, with 13 bases lying between them. Germline lookup yields CDR1 LGHNA and CDR2 YSLEER. The CDR3 is 14 amino acids. CDR3 nucleotides: TGCGCCAGCAGCCAAGATAGACTCCTCGGGGAGCAGTACTTC. Protein sequence: CASSQDRLLGEQYF.

This chain uses TRBV10-1 with TRBJ2-5; possibly TRBD2 for D (6 bases). Trimming removed 6 bases at V and 4 bases at J, with 12 bases between. The germline V gene encodes CDR1 WNHNN and CDR2 SYGVQD (reference sequence). This CDR3 region has 13 residues. CDR3 protein: CASSPGGAETQYF. DNA for the CDR3: TGCGCCAGCAGCCCCGGGGGAGCAGAGACCCAGTACTTC.

This clonotype was found many times. This chain uses TRBV6-1 with TRBJ1-5, with D possibly TRBD1 on 6 matching bases. This CDR3 is built from 13 residues. V was trimmed by 6 bases and J by 5 bases, leaving 11 bases between them. Germline assignment: CDR1 MNHNS and CDR2 SASEGT. CDR3 protein: CASRDSTHQPQHF. DNA for the CDR3: TGTGCCAGCAGGGACAGTACCCATCAGCCCCAGCATTTT.

This clonotype was counted a few times. The V and J genes are TRBV28 and TRBJ1-1; D not certain. From germline, CDR1 is MDHEN and CDR2 SYDVKM. The CDR3 sequence is 12 residues long. V was cut by 10 bases and J by 5 bases, with 14 bases left in between. CDR3 in DNA: TGTGCCACCAAGGGTTCGGGAACTGAAGCTTTCTTT. Protein product: CATKGSGTEAFF.

This clonotype occurred a few times. The chain combines TRBV7-9 with TRBJ2-2, with D possibly called TRBD1 or TRBD2 (5 bases each). The CDR3 runs 16 residues. Germline-derived CDR1 and CDR2 are SEHNR and FQNEAQ (reference sequence). Trimming pared 7 bases from V and 5 bases from J, leaving 20 bases between. CDR3 in amino acids: CASTGTGTPITGELFF. The CDR3 coding sequence is TGTGCCAGCACTGGCACCGGGACGCCTATAACCGGGGAGCTGTTTTTT. The full variable domain, completed using reference TRBV7-9 and TRBJ2-2, is DTGVSQNPRHKITKRGQNVTFRCDPISEHNRLYWYRQTLGQGPEFLTYFQNEAQLEKSRLLSDRFSAERPKGSFSTLEIQRTEQGDSAMYLCASTGTGTPITGELFFGEGSRLTVL.

This clonotype was recorded at least ten times. The chain employs TRBV6-2 or TRBV6-3 and TRBJ1-1; D remains ambiguous. Germline CDR1 and CDR2: MNHEY and SVGEGT. V lost 6 bases and J 2 bases, leaving 10 bases between the germline ends. The CDR3 has 13 residues. The CDR3 region has the DNA TGTGCCAGCAGCCCCCGGCCCAACACTGAAGCTTTCTTT. Amino acids: CASSPRPNTEAFF.

This clonotype occurred many times. This sequence joins TRBV5-5 and TRBJ1-1; D remains ambiguous. The germline V gene has CDR1 SGHKS and CDR2 YYEKEE (reference sequence). The CDR3 extends over 13 amino acids. V gave up 2 bases and J gave up 8 bases, with 13 bases separating them. The DNA of the CDR3 is TGTGCCAGCAGCTTTTTGACACTCACCGAAGCTTTCTTT. Amino acid sequence: CASSFLTLTEAFF.

This clonotype appeared a few times. The chain recombines TRBV7-6 with TRBJ2-5, with a possible D match to TRBD1 (7 bases). This CDR3 is built from 15 residues. Trimming left V 1 base short and J 3 bases short, with 12 bases between. CDR1 SGHVS and CDR2 FNYEAQ come from the germline V gene. CDR3 in amino acids: CASSLVGRGEETQYF. The CDR3 bases are TGTGCCAGCAGCTTAGTAGGCAGGGGGGAAGAGACCCAGTACTTC.

The genes are TRBV27 and TRBJ1-1; D is perhaps TRBD1 (6 bases). This CDR3 is built from 13 residues. The germline CDR1 and CDR2 sequences are MNHEY and SMNVEV (reference sequence). Trimming took 4 bases from V and 3 from J, leaving 9 bases between them. The CDR3 is CASSWGRDTEAFF. CDR3 in DNA: TGTGCCAGCAGTTGGGGGCGGGACACTGAAGCTTTCTTT.

This clonotype was observed at least ten times. V usage is TRBV6-5 and J usage is TRBJ1-5; D is perhaps TRBD1 (5 bases). The germline V and J ends were trimmed by 0 bases and 2 bases, with 5 bases remaining between them. CDR1 and CDR2 from the germline V gene are MNHEY and SVGAGI. CDR3 length equals 14 residues. CDR3 amino acids: CASSYSGGNQPQHF. The DNA for the CDR3 is TGTGCCAGCAGTTACTCGGGGGGCAATCAGCCCCAGCATTTT.

This chain links TRBV3-1 with TRBJ1-2; unclear D gene. Looked up from germline, CDR1 is LGHDT and CDR2 is YNNKEL (reference sequence). The CDR3 extends over 15 amino acids. V dropped 0 bases and J dropped 4 bases, with 12 bases sitting between them. The CDR3 sequence: CASSQDMESPYGYTF. CDR3 bases: TGTGCCAGCAGCCAAGATATGGAGTCTCCCTATGGCTACACCTTC.

The table lists this clonotype with many counts. This chain connects TRBV7-9 to TRBJ1-5; D unclear. The CDR3 has 12 residues. V was trimmed by 3 bases and J by 7 bases, leaving 7 bases between them. CDR1 SEHNR and CDR2 FQNEAQ come from the germline V gene (reference sequence). The CDR3 DNA is TGTGCCAGCAGCTTGGGAGTCCAGCCCCAGCATTTT. It specifies CASSLGVQPQHF.

This clonotype was seen a handful of times. The V and J genes are TRBV5-1 and TRBJ1-6; D perhaps matches TRBD1 (5 bases). Germline-derived CDR1 and CDR2 are SGHRS and YFSETQ. The CDR3 covers 17 residues. V lost 4 bases and J 0 bases, leaving 14 bases between the germline ends. CDR3 residues: CASSTGPSSSYNSPLHF. In nucleotides, the CDR3 is TGCGCCAGCAGCACGGGACCTTCGAGCTCCTATAATTCACCCCTCCACTTT.